Presented here are 7 T cell receptor beta chains from one specimen sequenced in a study of blood T cell repertoires in COVID-19. The data were produced by immunoSEQ multiplex PCR, yet TCRdb's version contains in-frame clones alone and is incomplete. The table lists 120,000 or so clones, roughly four fifths of them singletons, with 2.5% in the top ten. Input material: peripheral blood. Receptor source: a man in his fifties with acute or convalescent COVID-19.

This chain connects TRBV2 to TRBJ2-1, with 13 bases identical to TRBD2. The germline gives CDR1 SNHLY, CDR2 FYNNEI. This CDR3 comprises 20 residues. Unmatched junction bases numbered 22, after V lost 6 bases and J lost 8 bases. The CDR3 here is CASRGDSPELAGGPVDEQFF. CDR3 in DNA: TGTGCCAGCAGAGGTGACAGCCCTGAACTAGCGGGAGGGCCGGTCGATGAGCAGTTCTTC.

This clone appeared a single time. The chain uses TRBV19 and TRBJ2-4; 7 nucleotides line up with TRBD1. Germline-derived CDR1 and CDR2 are LNHDA and SQIVND (reference sequence). This CDR3 spans 14 amino acids. The V segment lost 6 bases and the J segment 2 bases; nucleotides outside the gene matches: 4. Here the CDR3 DNA reads TGTGCCAGTAGCCCGACAGGGACCAAAAACATTCAGTACTTC. Translating gives CASSPTGTKNIQYF.

This clone is labeled as medium-sized. V is TRBV5-4 and J is TRBJ2-2, with 7 bases fitting TRBD2. This CDR3 has 15 residues. V shed 2 bases, J shed 1 base, and the junction held 2 bases outside the gene matches. The germline CDR1 and CDR2 sequences are SGHNT and YYREEE (reference sequence). The chain's CDR3 is CASSLGTKNTGELFF. The CDR3 nucleotides read TGTGCCAGCAGCTTAGGGACTAAGAACACCGGGGAGCTGTTTTTT.

The chain links TRBV2 to TRBJ2-5; 8 nucleotides line up with TRBD2. The CDR3 has 13 amino acids. V dropped 8 bases and J dropped 4; count of bases not matched to a gene: 6. CDR1 is SNHLY, CDR2 FYNNEI, per germline. CDR3: CASLSGGGETQYF. As DNA, the CDR3 is TGTGCCAGCCTTTCGGGGGGGGGAGAGACCCAGTACTTC.

This chain links TRBV6-5 with TRBJ2-3, with D tentatively TRBD2 (6 bases). V lost 6 bases and J 1 base, leaving 11 bases between the germline ends. The CDR3 length is 14 residues. Germline CDR1 is MNHEY and CDR2 is SVGAGI. The CDR3 bases are TGTGCCAGCAGCGCCGGGAGTGGCACAGATACGCAGTATTTT. Amino acids: CASSAGSGTDTQYF.

This clone was found a few times. The V call is TRBV10-3, the J call TRBJ1-4, with D possibly TRBD1 on 6 matching bases. This CDR3 spans 14 amino acids. With 6 bases removed from V and 5 bases from J, the gap between germline ends came to 13 bases. CDR1 is ENHRY, CDR2 SYGVKD, per germline. CDR3 DNA: TGTGCCATCAGAGGGGATGACAGGAATGAAAAACTGTTTTTT. Translation: CAIRGDDRNEKLFF.

The V gene is TRBV7-9, the J gene TRBJ1-3; no definite D call. Germline assignment: CDR1 SEHNR and CDR2 FQNEAQ (reference sequence). With 3 bases removed from V and 8 bases from J, the gap between germline ends came to 11 bases. The CDR3 is made up of 13 amino acids. The CDR3 sequence is CASSFTQLDTIYF. The DNA for the CDR3 is TGTGCCAGCAGCTTTACACAACTAGACACCATATATTTT.